This T cell receptor (beta chain) derives from a study of T-cell memory formation after mild COVID-19. Looking at the study overall: Across donors, TCR clusters were largely donor specific. Findings and caveats of the study: Certain responding clones were present in pre-infection memory, suggesting participation of cross-reactive memory. Second-wave clones with a day 37 peak had unconfirmed SARS-CoV-2 specificity.

TCRdb called the 5' RACE reads again in MiXCR, with one record for every CDR3 protein. The sample holds hundreds of thousands of distinct CDR3 sequences; less than 25% are singletons and the top ten take roughly 9.1%. This clonotype appeared a few times. The antigen is undetermined. CDR1 SEHNR and CDR2 FQNEAQ come from the germline V gene (reference sequence). Trimming left V 0 bases short and J 6 bases short, with 6 bases between. The CDR3 extends over 12 amino acids. The clonotype originates from an adult woman who had mild COVID-19 (a few samples of this study predate the infection). Cell type and time point are not known. The sequenced sample was PBMCs or a T cell subset sorted from them (not recorded which). The genes are TRBV7-9 and TRBJ2-7; no reliable D call. CDR3 protein: CASSLAPGEQYF. The CDR3 DNA reads as TGTGCCAGCAGCTTAGCCCCCGGCGAGCAGTACTTC. The variable domain in full, completed from reference TRBV7-9 and TRBJ2-7, reads DTGVSQNPRHKITKRGQNVTFRCDPISEHNRLYWYRQTLGQGPEFLTYFQNEAQLEKSRLLSDRFSAERPKGSFSTLEIQRTEQGDSAMYLCASSLAPGEQYFGPGTRLTVT.